The rows below give T cell receptor beta chains drawn from one sample of a study of blood T cells in healthy people across ages. TCRdb reprocessed the 5' RACE reads with MiXCR, giving one entry per CDR3 protein. The repertoire holds around 790,000 distinct CDR3 sequences, under 55% seen once, with roughly 18% in the top ten. The sequenced sample consisted of blood. The receptors stem from a man aged 55-75 years in good health. The CDR3 runs from the conserved cysteine through the conserved F or W. Fields, in order: V gene, J gene, CDR3 protein.

TRBV4-3	TRBJ1-2	CASSASQGAGYTF
TRBV4-1	TRBJ1-4	CASSQEKGAFNEKLFF
TRBV6-2/TRBV6-3	TRBJ2-4	CASSYSQGETIGIQYF
TRBV5-5	TRBJ1-2	CASSFVAGLAAGYTF
TRBV6-2/TRBV6-3	TRBJ2-1	CASNSGTASYNEQFF
TRBV7-9	TRBJ1-1	CASSPFPQQYTEAFF
TRBV7-3	TRBJ1-2	CASSSMGLGGYTF
TRBV7-2	TRBJ2-3	CASSIRDRNTDTQYF
TRBV28	TRBJ2-4	CASSLQVAKNIQYF
TRBV10-3	TRBJ1-2	CAISATQTGTGYTF
TRBV5-1	TRBJ1-2	CASSLTAGNENGYTF
TRBV11-2	TRBJ2-5	CASSLEISGGFNEQYF
TRBV9	TRBJ2-2	CASSPSGLGNTGELFF
TRBV6-5	TRBJ2-5	CASSYSETQYF
TRBV7-2	TRBJ1-5	CASSTTGARYQPQHF
TRBV20-1	TRBJ1-4	CSARRTGTGNEKLFF
TRBV4-1	TRBJ2-7	CASSQDRTGVPHEQYF
TRBV21-1	NA	CASSKVLQGAQTQYF
TRBV20-1	TRBJ2-1	CSARDRQTRGNEQFF
TRBV9	TRBJ2-5	CASSVGTQGKETQYF
TRBV3-1	TRBJ1-2	CASSHRTGNYGYTF
TRBV6-5	TRBJ2-7	CASSYGGGGSSYEQYF
TRBV10-3	NA	CAISERGQGDEQYF
TRBV7-9	TRBJ2-3	CASSFDRLPGTDTQYF
TRBV5-4	TRBJ1-1	CASSLDFLNTEAFF
TRBV3-1	TRBJ1-1	CASSQDATRGANTEAFF
TRBV6-2/TRBV6-3	TRBJ1-5	CVSSYSGQGRVQPQHF
TRBV12-3/TRBV12-4	TRBJ2-7	CASSRKDGIGQYF
TRBV7-2	TRBJ2-1	CAGSSVAGGLTEQFF
TRBV20-1	TRBJ2-3	CSARRGQNTDTQYF
TRBV9	TRBJ2-1	CASSVGTSEYNEQFF
TRBV4-3	TRBJ1-5	CASSLGFNQPQHF
TRBV12-3/TRBV12-4	TRBJ1-1	CASSFLQGREAFF
TRBV27	TRBJ2-2	CASRHTSNAGELFF
TRBV28	TRBJ1-6	CASSFRRGDSPLHF
TRBV6-2/TRBV6-3	TRBJ2-3	CASQVRGGITDTQYF
TRBV15	TRBJ1-1	CATSRDPGWNTEAFF
TRBV20-1	TRBJ1-5	CSARDEAGGEQPQHF
TRBV11-1	NA	CASRNVEYRDIYEQYF
TRBV11-2	TRBJ1-2	CASSARPLRLRGGYTF
TRBV6-5	TRBJ2-5	CASSRSDRGETQYF
TRBV27	TRBJ1-1	CASTTTGNTEAFF
TRBV24-1	TRBJ2-1	CATRGGTEIYNEQFF
TRBV7-3	TRBJ2-3	CASRQTTGSTDTQYF
TRBV25-1	TRBJ2-7	CASSGPRHTVYEQYF